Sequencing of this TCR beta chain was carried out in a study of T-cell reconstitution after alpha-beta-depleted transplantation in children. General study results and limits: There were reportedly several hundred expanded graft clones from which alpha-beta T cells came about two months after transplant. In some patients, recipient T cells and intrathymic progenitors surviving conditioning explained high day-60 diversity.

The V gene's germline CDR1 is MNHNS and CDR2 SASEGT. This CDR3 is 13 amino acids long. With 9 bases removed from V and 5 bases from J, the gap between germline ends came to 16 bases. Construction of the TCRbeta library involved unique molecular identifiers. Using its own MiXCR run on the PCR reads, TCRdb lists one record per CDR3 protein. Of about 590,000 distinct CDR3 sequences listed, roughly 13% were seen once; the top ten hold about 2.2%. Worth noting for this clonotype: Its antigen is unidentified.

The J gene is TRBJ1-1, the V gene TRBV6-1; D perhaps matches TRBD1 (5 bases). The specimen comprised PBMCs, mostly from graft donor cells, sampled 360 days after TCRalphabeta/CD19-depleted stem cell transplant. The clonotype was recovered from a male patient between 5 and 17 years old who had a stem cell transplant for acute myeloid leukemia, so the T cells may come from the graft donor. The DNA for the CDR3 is TGTGCCAGTGGGAGGGGAGTCGGTACTGAAGCTTTCTTT. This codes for CASGRGVGTEAFF.